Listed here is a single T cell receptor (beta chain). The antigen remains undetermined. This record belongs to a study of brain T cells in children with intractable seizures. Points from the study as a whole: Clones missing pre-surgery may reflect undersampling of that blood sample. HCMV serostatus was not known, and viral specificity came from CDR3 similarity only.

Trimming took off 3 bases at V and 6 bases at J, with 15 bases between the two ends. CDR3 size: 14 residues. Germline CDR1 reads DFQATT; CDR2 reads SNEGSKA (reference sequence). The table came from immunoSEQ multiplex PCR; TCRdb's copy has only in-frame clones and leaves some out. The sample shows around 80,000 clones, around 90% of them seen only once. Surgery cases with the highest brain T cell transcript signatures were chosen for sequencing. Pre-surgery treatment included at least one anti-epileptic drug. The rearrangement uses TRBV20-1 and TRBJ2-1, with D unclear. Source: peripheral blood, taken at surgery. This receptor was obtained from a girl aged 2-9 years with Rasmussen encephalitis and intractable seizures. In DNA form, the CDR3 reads TGCAGTGCTAGTCCTCGTTCGTTGCCCAATGAGCAGTTCTTC. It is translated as CSASPRSLPNEQFF.